A single sample is the source of the 32 T cell receptor beta chains below, sequenced in a study of somatic mutations in cytotoxic T cells in rheumatoid arthritis. Sequenced by immunoSEQ multiplex PCR; TCRdb stores in-frame clones only, minus some. The sample carries about 2,600 clones, roughly 80% recorded once. The sequenced sample consisted of CD8+ T cells sorted from blood. The origin of the receptors is a man aged 55 to 69 with rheumatoid arthritis.

The chain employs TRBV16 and TRBJ1-3; 12 nucleotides align to TRBD1. The length of the CDR3 is 19 residues. Germline CDR1 is KGHSY and CDR2 is FQNENV. The V and J ends lost 5 bases and 0 bases, in that order; junction bases with no gene match: 11. The CDR3 DNA follows: TGTGCCAGCAGCTCCCGGGACAGGGGGCTTCGGAGCTCTGGAAACACCATATATTTT. The encoded protein is CASSSRDRGLRSSGNTIYF.

The V and J genes are TRBV30 and TRBJ1-2; 7 bases align to TRBD1. Trimming removed 1 base from V and 6 bases from J; junction bases left unmatched: 2. The length of the CDR3 is 12 residues. The germline CDR1 and CDR2 sequences are GTSNPN and SVGIG (reference sequence). CDR3 sequence: CAWSEDRDGYTF. The CDR3 nucleotides read TGTGCCTGGAGTGAAGACAGGGATGGCTACACCTTC.

The V call is TRBV10-3, the J call TRBJ1-2; D possibly corresponds to TRBD1 (6 bases). V lost 3 bases and J lost 8, with 13 bases in between. The CDR3 has 13 amino acids. Germline CDR1 is ENHRY and CDR2 is SYGVKD. The CDR3 nucleotides are TGTGCCATCAGTGATAACAGGGAAAACGGCTACACCTTC. Translated: CAISDNRENGYTF.

A note on this clone: At one end, the junction sequence differs from germline, possibly due to a read error. The sample contains more than one DNA sequence encoding this CDR3. The chain combines TRBV7-6 with TRBJ1-6; D not certain. Per the germline V gene, CDR1 is SGHVS and CDR2 is FNYEAQ. The length of the CDR3 is 17 residues. CDR3 amino acids: CASSLSSPSSYNSPLHF. CDR3 coding DNA: TGTGCCAGCAGCTTGTCAAGCCCGAGCTCCTATAATTCCCCCCTCCACTTT.

The chain joins TRBV7-9 to TRBJ2-3, with a weak D call TRBD1 (8 bases). The CDR3 is 18 residues long. The germline V and J ends were trimmed by 3 bases and 1 base, with 20 bases remaining between them. Germline CDR1 and CDR2: SEHNR and FQNEAQ (reference sequence). In DNA form, the CDR3 reads TGTGCCAGCAGCTTGGTAATCACACAGGGGGGGGGCACAGATACGCAGTATTTT. Its protein product is CASSLVITQGGGTDTQYF.

This chain links TRBV4-1 with TRBJ1-5, with D unresolved. Trimming pared 0 bases from V and 4 bases from J, leaving 7 bases between. CDR1 is MGHRA and CDR2 is YSYEKL in the germline V gene. This CDR3 region has 14 residues. CDR3 coding DNA: TGCGCCAGCAGCCAAGAGTACAGAAATCAGCCCCAGCATTTT. Protein sequence: CASSQEYRNQPQHF.

This clone was detected only a few times. The chain employs TRBV7-6 and TRBJ2-3; 10 bases map to TRBD1. The germline gives CDR1 SGHVS, CDR2 FNYEAQ. J gave up 5 bases and V 1 base, and 3 bases lay outside the gene matches. CDR3 length equals 15 residues. CDR3 protein: CASSLGWTGGDTQYF. In DNA, the CDR3 is TGTGCCAGCAGCTTAGGATGGACAGGGGGAGATACGCAGTATTTT.

The chain employs TRBV7-9 and TRBJ2-1; 14 bases are shared with TRBD2. The germline V gene has CDR1 SEHNR and CDR2 FQNEAQ (reference sequence). The J segment lost 8 bases and the V segment lost 1 base, leaving 1 base of the junction unmatched. The CDR3 length is 15 residues. The CDR3, as DNA: TGTGCCAGCAGCTTAGGACTAGCGGGGGGGGATGAGCAGTTCTTC. Encoded protein: CASSLGLAGGDEQFF.

The CDR3 DNA sequence: TGTGCCAGCAGCTTACCCCATCAGTCCTACGAGCAGTACTTC. As protein: CASSLPHQSYEQYF. V and J are TRBV11-2 and TRBJ2-7; D is unresolved. From germline, CDR1 is SGHAT and CDR2 FQNNGV. Deletions cut 2 bases from V and 1 base from J, with 9 bases between. The CDR3 loop spans 14 amino acids.

J is TRBJ2-7 and V is TRBV15; 7 bases map to TRBD2. The length of the CDR3 is 14 residues. Germline V CDR1 and CDR2: LNHNV, YYDKDF (reference sequence). J was trimmed by 2 bases and V by 4 bases; bases with no gene match: 5. The DNA for the CDR3 is TGTGCCACCAGCACTAGCGGTCAACCCTACGAGCAGTACTTC. Its translation: CATSTSGQPYEQYF.

The chain recombines TRBV7-3 with TRBJ2-5; 10 bases fit TRBD1. The tail of the sequence fits TRBJ2-7 better, so the J call may be wrong. This CDR3 region has 14 residues. Looked up from germline, CDR1 is SGHTA and CDR2 is FQGTGA. The CDR3 region is CASSRGGTGDEQYF. CDR3 in DNA: TGTGCCAGCAGTCGAGGAGGGACAGGGGACGAGCAGTACTTC.

The table lists this clone with a few counts. The chain has TRBV10-3 and TRBJ1-1; 8 bases line up with TRBD1. With V trimmed by 5 bases and J by 1 base, 9 bases remained unmatched. Per the germline V gene, CDR1 is ENHRY and CDR2 is SYGVKD. The CDR3 sequence is 16 residues long. The CDR3 loop is CAISRAGQGSNTEAFF. In DNA form, the CDR3 reads TGTGCCATCAGTCGAGCCGGACAGGGTTCGAACACTGAAGCTTTCTTT.

The V and J genes are TRBV6-6 and TRBJ1-6, with D uncertain. The CDR3 has 14 residues. From germline, CDR1 is MNHNY and CDR2 SVGAGI (reference sequence). Trimming stripped 0 bases from V and 10 bases from J, with 10 bases between. The CDR3 nucleotides read TGTGCCAGCAGTTACTCAACGGAGGCCTCACCCCTCCACTTT. Amino acid sequence: CASSYSTEASPLHF.

The chain has TRBV19 and TRBJ2-7, with TRBD2 identical over 9 bases. This CDR3 spans 14 amino acids. The V gene's germline CDR1 is LNHDA and CDR2 SQIVND (reference sequence). After removal of 7 bases from V and 7 bases from J, the junction contained 11 bases not matched to a gene. Here the CDR3 reads CASTSFSGSREQYF. DNA for the CDR3: TGTGCCAGTACCTCTTTTAGCGGGAGTAGAGAGCAGTACTTC.

This chain links TRBV7-5 with TRBJ2-3; the table gives TRBD2 as D, unverified against the DNA. TRBV7-5 is recorded as a pseudogene. The CDR3 covers 16 residues. CDR3 sequence reads: CARSPRTSGGADTQYF. CDR3 coding DNA: TGTGCCAGAAGCCCCAGGACTAGCGGGGGTGCAGATACGCAGTATTTT.

The genes are TRBV19 and TRBJ2-7, with 11 bases fitting TRBD1. With 8 bases clipped from V and 8 bases from J, the junction kept 8 bases outside the gene matches. CDR3 length: 13 residues. CDR1 LNHDA and CDR2 SQIVND come from the germline V gene (reference sequence). The CDR3 here is CASSRTGGPQQYF. CDR3 bases: TGTGCCAGTTCCCGGACAGGGGGCCCTCAGCAGTACTTC.

This clone was counted between two and nine times. The genes are TRBV7-9 and TRBJ1-4; weak D call: TRBD1 (5 bases). The ends were cut back, 1 base at V and 4 bases at J, with 7 bases in the middle. This CDR3 is built from 14 residues. Germline lookup yields CDR1 SEHNR and CDR2 FQNEAQ (reference sequence). CDR3 bases: TGTGCCAGCAGCTTAGTCAGGGTTAATGAAAAACTGTTTTTT. Encoded protein: CASSLVRVNEKLFF. The complete variable domain, with remaining parts taken from reference TRBV7-9 and TRBJ1-4, reads DTGVSQNPRHKITKRGQNVTFRCDPISEHNRLYWYRQTLGQGPEFLTYFQNEAQLEKSRLLSDRFSAERPKGSFSTLEIQRTEQGDSAMYLCASSLVRVNEKLFFGSGTQLSVL.

V is TRBV9 and J is TRBJ2-6, with TRBD1 identical over 11 bases. The CDR3 totals 17 residues. The germline V gene encodes CDR1 SGDLS and CDR2 YYNGEE. J lost 3 bases, V lost 2 bases, and 4 bases had no gene match. The CDR3 DNA follows: TGTGCCAGCAGCGTCGGACAGGGGGCAGGTGGGGCCAACGTCCTGACTTTC. Its translation is CASSVGQGAGGANVLTF.

For this clone: The sample contains more than one DNA sequence encoding this CDR3. This chain connects TRBV5-5 to TRBJ1-6; possible D gene TRBD1, 6 bases. Germline CDR1 and CDR2: SGHKS and YYEKEE (reference sequence). This CDR3 comprises 16 residues. V lost 2 bases and J 1 base, leaving 10 bases between the germline ends. The CDR3 DNA reads as TGTGCCAGCAGCTTAATGGACAGTTCCTATAATTCACCCCTCCACTTT. This codes for CASSLMDSSYNSPLHF. The variable domain in full, with the rest retrieved from reference TRBV5-5 and TRBJ1-6, is DAGVTQSPTHLIKTRGQQVTLRCSPISGHKSVSWYQQVLGQGPQFIFQYYEKEERGRGNFPDRFSARQFPNYSSELNVNALLLGDSALYLCASSLMDSSYNSPLHFGNGTRLTVT.

The chain couples TRBV9 to TRBJ2-1, with 15 bases identical to TRBD2. This CDR3 is 19 amino acids long. Germline V gene data show CDR1 as SGDLS and CDR2 as YYNGEE. V shed 0 bases and J 2 bases; nucleotides not matched to a gene: 6. DNA for the CDR3: TGTGCCAGCAGCGTAGTGTCGGGACTAGCGGGGGGCACCTACAATGAGCAGTTCTTC. It specifies CASSVVSGLAGGTYNEQFF.

The chain recombines TRBV6-4 with TRBJ2-1; 7 bases are a match to TRBD2. The V gene's germline CDR1 is MRHNA and CDR2 SNTAGT. The CDR3 covers 13 residues. V dropped 4 bases and J dropped 10; count of bases not matched to a gene: 7. In nucleotides, the CDR3 is TGTGCCAGCAGTGGTGCTAGCGGCTGGGAGCAGTTCTTC. As protein: CASSGASGWEQFF.

This clone has only one observation. The chain recombines TRBV30 with TRBJ1-1, with D tentatively TRBD1 (6 bases). Germline values: CDR1 GTSNPN, CDR2 SVGIG (reference sequence). V dropped 4 bases and J dropped 2 bases, with 11 bases sitting between them. There are 13 residues in the CDR3. The CDR3: CAWIKGVNTEAFF. The CDR3 DNA follows: TGTGCCTGGATTAAGGGGGTCAACACTGAAGCTTTCTTT. Full variable domain (outside the CDR3, taken from reference TRBV30 and TRBJ1-1): SQTIHQWPATLVQPVGSPLSLECTVEGTSNPNLYWYRQAAGRGLQLLFYSVGIGQISSEVPQNLSASRPQDRQFILSSKKLLLSDSGFYLCAWIKGVNTEAFFGQGTRLTVV.

This chain uses TRBV19 with TRBJ2-5; D is perhaps TRBD2 (5 bases). V was trimmed by 2 bases and J by 0 bases, leaving 7 bases between them. Germline V CDR1 and CDR2: LNHDA, SQIVND (reference sequence). CDR3 length: 14 residues. The CDR3 loop reads CASSIRTDQETQYF. CDR3 sequence (DNA): TGTGCCAGTAGTATACGGACTGACCAAGAGACCCAGTACTTC.

This clone came up a few times. The chain uses TRBV9 and TRBJ2-3, with D perhaps TRBD1 (6 bases). The germline V gene has CDR1 SGDLS and CDR2 YYNGEE. V was shortened by 3 bases and J by 9 bases, with 20 bases between the two germline ends. This CDR3 region has 15 residues. The CDR3 here is CASSGRQARRDTQYF. The CDR3 DNA reads as TGTGCCAGCAGCGGACGACAGGCCCGAAGAGACACGCAGTATTTT.

This chain joins TRBV6-5 and TRBJ2-1; possibly TRBD1 for D (6 bases). The CDR3 sequence is 15 residues long. The V end lost 6 bases, the J end lost 3 bases, and 15 bases lay between the germline ends. Germline V gene sequence: CDR1 MNHEY, CDR2 SVGAGI. The CDR3 loop is CASRFPGQNYNEQFF. The CDR3 DNA reads as TGTGCCAGCAGATTCCCGGGACAAAACTACAATGAGCAGTTCTTC.

In regard to this clone: Other DNA sequences in this sample translate to the same CDR3. This chain joins TRBV18 and TRBJ1-6, with 9 bases aligning to TRBD1. The CDR3 is 15 amino acids. Losses at the gene ends were 6 bases for V and 10 bases for J; bases not matched to a gene: 10. Germline V gene lookup returns CDR1 KGHSH and CDR2 LQKENI. DNA of the CDR3: TGTGCCAGCTCGCCTCGGGACAGGGTTTACTCACCCCTCCACTTT. Translated: CASSPRDRVYSPLHF. Combining the CDR3 with reference TRBV18 and TRBJ1-6 gives the whole variable domain NAGVMQNPRHLVRRRGQEARLRCSPMKGHSHVYWYRQLPEEGLKFMVYLQKENIIDESGMPKERFSAEFPKEGPSILRIQQVVRGDSAAYFCASSPRDRVYSPLHFGNGTRLTVT.

The chain combines TRBV7-3 with TRBJ2-3; TRBD1 might be the D (6 bases). The length of the CDR3 is 16 residues. Germline loops: CDR1 SGHTA, CDR2 FQGTGA. V lost 4 bases and J lost 2, with 16 bases in between. CDR3 loop: CASSYYPRGYTDTQYF. DNA for the CDR3: TGTGCCAGCAGCTATTATCCCAGGGGATACACAGATACGCAGTATTTT. Full variable domain (rest looked up from reference TRBV7-3 and TRBJ2-3): GAGVSQTPSNKVTEKGKYVELRCDPISGHTALYWYRQSLGQGPEFLIYFQGTGAADDSGLPNDRFFAVRPEGSVSTLKIQRTERGDSAVYLCASSYYPRGYTDTQYFGPGTRLTVL.

This chain connects TRBV6-5 to TRBJ1-2, with 8 positions matching TRBD1. The V gene end was trimmed by 5 bases and the J gene end by 7 bases; junction bases not matched to a gene: 3. CDR3 length: 12 amino acids. Germline V gives CDR1 MNHEY, CDR2 SVGAGI. The CDR3: CASSPDRGGYTF. DNA for the CDR3: TGTGCCAGCAGTCCCGACAGGGGTGGCTACACCTTC.

CDR3 DNA: TGTGCCAGCAGCGGGACAGTTTACAATGAGCAGTTCTTC. This encodes CASSGTVYNEQFF. The genes are TRBV7-9 and TRBJ2-1; 7 positions agree with TRBD1. The germline gives CDR1 SEHNR, CDR2 FQNEAQ (reference sequence). Trimming removed 5 bases from V and 4 bases from J; junction bases left unmatched: 2. The CDR3 consists of 13 residues. Full variable domain (missing parts from reference TRBV7-9 and TRBJ2-1): DTGVSQNPRHKITKRGQNVTFRCDPISEHNRLYWYRQTLGQGPEFLTYFQNEAQLEKSRLLSDRFSAERPKGSFSTLEIQRTEQGDSAMYLCASSGTVYNEQFFGPGTRLTVL.

There are a few counts of this clone. The V call is TRBV7-6, the J call TRBJ1-4; the D gene is possibly TRBD1 (5 bases). The CDR3 consists of 14 residues. Germline V gene lookup returns CDR1 SGHVS and CDR2 FNYEAQ. Trimming pared 4 bases from V and 7 bases from J, leaving 13 bases between. Here the CDR3 reads CASSSDTWGEKLFF. The CDR3 DNA is TGTGCCAGCAGCTCGGACACTTGGGGTGAAAAACTGTTTTTT.

The V call is TRBV7-9, the J call TRBJ2-3; D not resolved. This CDR3 region has 12 residues. The ends were cut back, 5 bases at V and 0 bases at J, with 3 bases in the middle. The germline V gene encodes CDR1 SEHNR and CDR2 FQNEAQ (reference sequence). The chain's CDR3 is CASSRSTDTQYF. The CDR3 DNA is TGTGCCAGCAGCCGGAGCACAGATACGCAGTATTTT.

This clone was observed a few times. The chain recombines TRBV7-6 with TRBJ2-3; 7 bases line up with TRBD2. CDR3 length: 15 amino acids. V lost 5 bases to trimming and J lost 2 bases; unmatched junction nucleotides: 7. Germline V gives CDR1 SGHVS, CDR2 FNYEAQ. In DNA form, the CDR3 reads TGTGCCAGCAGCCAACTTAGCGGGCCCACAGATACGCAGTATTTT. The encoded protein is CASSQLSGPTDTQYF.